This T cell receptor (beta chain) was profiled in a study of technical replicates of blood from a handful of donors. The CDR3 has 17 amino acids. Trimming stripped 6 bases from V and 0 bases from J, with 15 bases between. Germline V gene sequence: CDR1 MNHEY, CDR2 SMNVEV (reference sequence). The protocol was immunoSEQ multiplex PCR, while the TCRdb copy is restricted to in-frame clones and leaves out a portion. The sample contains about 89,000 clones, over 90% of which appear only once. The sequence derives from a human donor in good health. Sequenced material: T cells isolated from PBMCs. The chain uses TRBV27 and TRBJ2-6, with TRBD2 as a possible D gene (6 bases). The CDR3 nucleotides are TGTGCCAGCAGACAAGGGACTTTTTCCTCTGGGGCCAACGTCCTGACTTTC. This codes for CASRQGTFSSGANVLTF. Complete variable domain (other parts from reference TRBV27 and TRBJ2-6): EAQVTQNPRYLITVTGKKLTVTCSQNMNHEYMSWYRQDPGLGLRQIYYSMNVEVTDKGDVPEGYKVSRKEKRNFPLILESPSPNQTSLYFCASRQGTFSSGANVLTFGAGSRLTVL.